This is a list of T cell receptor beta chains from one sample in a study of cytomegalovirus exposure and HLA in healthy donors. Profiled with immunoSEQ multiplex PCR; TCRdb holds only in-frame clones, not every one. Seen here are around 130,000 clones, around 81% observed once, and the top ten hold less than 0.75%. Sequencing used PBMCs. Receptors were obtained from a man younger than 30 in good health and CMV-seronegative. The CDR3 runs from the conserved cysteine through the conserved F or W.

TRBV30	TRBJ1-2	CAWSVSSPQF
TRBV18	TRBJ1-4	CASSPPMRTAGNEKLFF
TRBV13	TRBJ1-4	CASSRGGGGNEKLFF
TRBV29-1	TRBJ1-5	CSVDPRQEGRSDQPQHF
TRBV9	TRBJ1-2	CASSAGGGTGNGYTF
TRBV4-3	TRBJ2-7	CASSQAPGGYEQYF
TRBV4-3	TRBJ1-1	CASSQGAGGAGGNTEAFF
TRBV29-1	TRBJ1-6	CSVGEAGTSPLHF
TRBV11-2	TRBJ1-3	CASSLRKSAGTGLNTIYF
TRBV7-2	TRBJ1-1	CASSLATGYEAFF
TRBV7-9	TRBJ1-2	CASSFPGNPNYGYTF
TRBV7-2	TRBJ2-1	CASSLAEEQFF
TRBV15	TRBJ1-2	CATSSLGGAFGYGYTF
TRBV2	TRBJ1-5	CASSEYPGGLSNQPQHF
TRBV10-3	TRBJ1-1	CAIEGQGSTEAFF
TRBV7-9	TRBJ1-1	CASSPFRVPNTEAFF
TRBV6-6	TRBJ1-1	CASRTGTVGTEAFF
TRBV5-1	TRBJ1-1	CASSLGTGVMNTEAFF
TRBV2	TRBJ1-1	CASTLSGGTEAFF
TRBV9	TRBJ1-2	CASSVEQGVSYTF
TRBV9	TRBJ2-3	CASSGRDRGTDTQYF
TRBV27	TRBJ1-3	CASRQMPNSGNTIYF
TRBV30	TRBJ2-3	CAWSIVRGDTQYF
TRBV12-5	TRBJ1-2	CAMLPDRQAYGYTF
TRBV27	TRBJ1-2	CASSRGNGYTF
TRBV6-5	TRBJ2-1	CASTSLESSYNEQFF
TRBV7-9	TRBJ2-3	CASSSVAGAYTQYF
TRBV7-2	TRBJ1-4	CASSLGTGQKLFF
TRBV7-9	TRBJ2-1	CASSHKDREFGNEQFF
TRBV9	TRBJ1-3	CASSGPGQGAGNTIYF
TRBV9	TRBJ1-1	CASSAQGDTEAFF
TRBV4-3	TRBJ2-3	CASSQEFNAGLLTDTQYF
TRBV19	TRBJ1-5	CASSKPGQGGQPQHF